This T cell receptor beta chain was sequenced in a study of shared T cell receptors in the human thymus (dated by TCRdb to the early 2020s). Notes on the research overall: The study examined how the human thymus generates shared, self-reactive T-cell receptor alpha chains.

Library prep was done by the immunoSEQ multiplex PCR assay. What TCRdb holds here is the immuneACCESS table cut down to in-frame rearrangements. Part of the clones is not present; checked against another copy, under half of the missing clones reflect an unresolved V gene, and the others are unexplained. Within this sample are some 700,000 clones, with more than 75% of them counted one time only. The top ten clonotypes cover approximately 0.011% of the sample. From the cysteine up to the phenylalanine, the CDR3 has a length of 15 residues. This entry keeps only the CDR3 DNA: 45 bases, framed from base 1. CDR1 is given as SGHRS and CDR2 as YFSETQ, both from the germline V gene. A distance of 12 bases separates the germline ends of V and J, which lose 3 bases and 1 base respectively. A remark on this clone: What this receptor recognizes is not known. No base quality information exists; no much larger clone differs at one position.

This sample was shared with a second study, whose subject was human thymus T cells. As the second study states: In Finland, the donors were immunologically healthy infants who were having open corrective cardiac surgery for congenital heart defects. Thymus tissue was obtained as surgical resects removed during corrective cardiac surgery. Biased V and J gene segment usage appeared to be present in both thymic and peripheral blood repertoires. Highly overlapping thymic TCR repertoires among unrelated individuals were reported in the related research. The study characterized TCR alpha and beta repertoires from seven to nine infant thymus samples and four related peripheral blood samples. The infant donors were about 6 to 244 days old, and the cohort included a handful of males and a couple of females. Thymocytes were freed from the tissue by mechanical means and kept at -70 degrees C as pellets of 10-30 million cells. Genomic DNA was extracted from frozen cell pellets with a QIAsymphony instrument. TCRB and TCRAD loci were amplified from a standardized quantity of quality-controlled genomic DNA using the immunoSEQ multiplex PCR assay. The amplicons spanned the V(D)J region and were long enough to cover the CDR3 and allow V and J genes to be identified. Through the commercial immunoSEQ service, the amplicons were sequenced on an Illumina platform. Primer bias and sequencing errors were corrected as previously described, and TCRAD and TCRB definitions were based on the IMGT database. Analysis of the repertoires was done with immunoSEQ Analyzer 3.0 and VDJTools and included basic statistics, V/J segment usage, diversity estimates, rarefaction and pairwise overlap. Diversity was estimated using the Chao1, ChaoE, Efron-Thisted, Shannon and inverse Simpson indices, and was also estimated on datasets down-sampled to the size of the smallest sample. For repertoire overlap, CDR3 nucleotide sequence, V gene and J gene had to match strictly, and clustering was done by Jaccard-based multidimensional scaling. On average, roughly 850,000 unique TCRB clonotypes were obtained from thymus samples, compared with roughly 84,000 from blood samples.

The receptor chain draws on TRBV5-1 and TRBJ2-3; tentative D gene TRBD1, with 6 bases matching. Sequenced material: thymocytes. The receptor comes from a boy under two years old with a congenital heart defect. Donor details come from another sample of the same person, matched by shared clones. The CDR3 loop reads CASSWLGQRTDTQYF. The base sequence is TGCGCCAGCAGCTGGCTCGGACAGCGCACAGATACGCAGTATTTT.